This record covers a single T cell receptor beta chain. The CDR3 extends over 14 amino acids. The V and J ends lost 5 bases and 4 bases, in that order; junction bases with no gene match: 6. The V gene's germline CDR1 is SGHAT and CDR2 FQNNGV. The data derive from a study of T cell changes during pregnancy in multiple sclerosis. The repertoire was sequenced with immunoSEQ multiplex PCR; TCRdb's copy has only in-frame clones and lacks some. The data show approximately 52,000 clones, 80% to 95% seen once. This chain joins TRBV11-2 and TRBJ1-2; 8 nucleotides match TRBD1. The source material was CD4+ T cells from peripheral blood mononuclear cells, sampled in the third trimester of pregnancy. This receptor was taken from a female donor with multiple sclerosis, enrolled in a pregnancy study. DNA of the CDR3: TGTGCCAGCAGCCCACAGGGGGATGGCTATGGCTACACCTTC. This encodes CASSPQGDGYGYTF.